This record concerns one TCR beta chain sequence. Its target is not known. The data were obtained in a study of T cell responses to AZD1222 COVID-19 vaccine. The germline CDR1 and CDR2 sequences are MDHEN and SYDVKM. The length of the CDR3 is 15 residues. V was cut by 6 bases and J by 1 base, with 15 bases left in between. Findings of the study overall: The span of vaccine-associated CD4 TCRs extended across spike, with dominance at 160-218 and 743-854. Seropositive at baseline were only a handful of AZD1222 recipients.

TCRdb keeps only in-frame clones here, not all; method: immunoSEQ multiplex PCR. In the table there are around 110,000 clones, about 90% of which are singletons. This TCR was sampled from an adult in good health. The specimen was peripheral blood, collected on day 0 of AZD1222 vaccination. V and J are TRBV28 and TRBJ1-1; no clear D. CDR3 sequence: CASSPPGGENTEAFF. As DNA, the CDR3 is TGTGCCAGCAGCCCCCCGGGCGGGGAGAACACTGAAGCTTTCTTT.